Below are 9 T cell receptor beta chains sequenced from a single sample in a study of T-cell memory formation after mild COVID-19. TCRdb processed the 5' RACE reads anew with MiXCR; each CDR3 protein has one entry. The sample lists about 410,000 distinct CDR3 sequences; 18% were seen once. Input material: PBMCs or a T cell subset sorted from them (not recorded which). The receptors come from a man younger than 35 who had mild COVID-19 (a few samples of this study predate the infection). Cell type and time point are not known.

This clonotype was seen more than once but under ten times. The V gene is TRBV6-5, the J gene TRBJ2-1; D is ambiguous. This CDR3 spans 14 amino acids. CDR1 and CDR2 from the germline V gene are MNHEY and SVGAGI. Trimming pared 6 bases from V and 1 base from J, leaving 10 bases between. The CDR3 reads CASSYQPSYNEQFF. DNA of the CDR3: TGTGCCAGCAGCTACCAACCATCCTACAATGAGCAGTTCTTC.

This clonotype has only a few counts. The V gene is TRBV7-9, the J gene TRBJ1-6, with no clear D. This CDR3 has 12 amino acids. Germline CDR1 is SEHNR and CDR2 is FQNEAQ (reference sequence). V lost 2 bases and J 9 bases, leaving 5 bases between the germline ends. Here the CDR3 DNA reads TGTGCCAGCAGCTTACGGTCTTCACCCCTCCACTTT. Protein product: CASSLRSSPLHF.

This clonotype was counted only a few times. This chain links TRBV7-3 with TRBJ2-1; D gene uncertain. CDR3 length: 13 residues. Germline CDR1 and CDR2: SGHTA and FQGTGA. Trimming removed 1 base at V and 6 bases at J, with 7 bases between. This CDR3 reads CASSLIAGNEQFF. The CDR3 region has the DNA TGTGCCAGCAGCTTAATAGCAGGCAATGAGCAGTTCTTC. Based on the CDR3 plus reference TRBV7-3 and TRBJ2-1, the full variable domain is GAGVSQTPSNKVTEKGKYVELRCDPISGHTALYWYRQSLGQGPEFLIYFQGTGAADDSGLPNDRFFAVRPEGSVSTLKIQRTERGDSAVYLCASSLIAGNEQFFGPGTRLTVL.

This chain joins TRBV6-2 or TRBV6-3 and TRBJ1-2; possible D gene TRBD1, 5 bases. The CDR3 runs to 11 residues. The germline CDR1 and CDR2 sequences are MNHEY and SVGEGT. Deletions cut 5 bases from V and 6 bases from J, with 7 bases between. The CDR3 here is CASSRQHGYTF. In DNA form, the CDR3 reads TGTGCCAGCAGTAGACAGCATGGCTACACCTTC.

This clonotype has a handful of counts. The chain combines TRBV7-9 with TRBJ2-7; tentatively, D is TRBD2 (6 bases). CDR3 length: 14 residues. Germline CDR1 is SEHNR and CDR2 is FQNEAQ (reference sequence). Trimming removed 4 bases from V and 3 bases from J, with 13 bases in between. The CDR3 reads CASSSTERVYEQYV. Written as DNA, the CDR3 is TGTGCCAGCAGCTCGACTGAGCGGGTCTACGAGCAGTACGTC.

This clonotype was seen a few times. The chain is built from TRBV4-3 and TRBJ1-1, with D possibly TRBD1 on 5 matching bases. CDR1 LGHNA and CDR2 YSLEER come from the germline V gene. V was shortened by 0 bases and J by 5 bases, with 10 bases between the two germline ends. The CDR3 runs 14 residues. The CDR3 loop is CASSQEVRETEAFF. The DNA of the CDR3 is TGCGCCAGCAGCCAAGAGGTCAGGGAGACTGAAGCTTTCTTT.

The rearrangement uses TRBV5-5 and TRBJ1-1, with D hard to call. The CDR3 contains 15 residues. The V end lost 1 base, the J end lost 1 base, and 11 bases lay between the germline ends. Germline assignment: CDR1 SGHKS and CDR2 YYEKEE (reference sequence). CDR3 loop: CASSLRAAGNTEAFF. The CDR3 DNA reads TGTGCCAGCAGCTTGAGGGCAGCAGGGAACACTGAAGCTTTCTTT.

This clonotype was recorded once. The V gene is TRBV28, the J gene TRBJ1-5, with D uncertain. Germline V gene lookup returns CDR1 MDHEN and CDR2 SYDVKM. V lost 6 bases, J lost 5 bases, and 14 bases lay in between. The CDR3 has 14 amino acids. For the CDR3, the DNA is TGTGCCAGCAGAATTGGGTGGCGGGATCAGCCCCAGCATTTT. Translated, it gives CASRIGWRDQPQHF.

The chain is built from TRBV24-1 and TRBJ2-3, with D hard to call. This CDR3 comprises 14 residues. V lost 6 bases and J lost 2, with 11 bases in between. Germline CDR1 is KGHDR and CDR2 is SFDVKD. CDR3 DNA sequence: TGTGCCACCAGTAGCCTAGAGCCCACAGATACGCAGTATTTT. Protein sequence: CATSSLEPTDTQYF.